This T cell receptor beta chain was obtained from a study of T cell responses to AZD1222 COVID-19 vaccine. Method: immunoSEQ multiplex PCR; TCRdb's copy keeps in-frame clones and lacks some. Found here are roughly 100,000 clones, 70% to 90% of them singletons; the top ten hold 2.5%. Trimming removed 2 bases from V and 4 bases from J, with 18 bases in between. The CDR3 is 17 residues long. Per the germline V gene, CDR1 is KGHDR and CDR2 is SFDVKD. The receptor's source is an adult in good health. The sequences come from peripheral blood, collected on day 0 of AZD1222 vaccination. The chain carries TRBV24-1 and TRBJ2-3; the D is unclear. The DNA for the CDR3 is TGTGCCACCAGTGATTCAAACTACGCCTCCGACGCAGATACGCAGTATTTT. Protein sequence: CATSDSNYASDADTQYF.